This paragraph reports one T cell receptor beta chain. How the authors handled the data: Nucleated cell counts were estimated from reference gene primer amplification. Assay: immunoSEQ multiplex PCR; the TCRdb copy retains only in-frame clones and omits some. V, J and clone size reflect that table, while D and trimming were determined from the DNA. The profile shows 200,000 to 250,000 clones, more than 80% of them singletons. These data originate in a study of blood T cell repertoires in COVID-19. As for the study in general: The United States, Italy and Spain supplied acute and convalescent COVID-19 samples. Nucleic acid was either cDNA or gDNA, and it came from T cells, B-cell-depleted T cells, or PBMCs.

The Seattle patients joined while their infection was active and were tracked longitudinally afterward. Germline V gene data show CDR1 as SGHRS and CDR2 as YFSETQ. The CDR3 has 11 amino acids. V was shortened by 0 bases and J by 9 bases, with 4 bases between the two germline ends. The TCR comes from a woman aged 30 to 39 with COVID-19, enrolled during active disease. The source material was peripheral blood. The V and J genes are TRBV5-1 and TRBJ2-1; no firm D call. The CDR3 nucleotides are TGCGCCAGCAGCTTGGTCGGTGAGCAGTTCTTC. Protein: CASSLVGEQFF. The variable domain in full, with the rest retrieved from reference TRBV5-1 and TRBJ2-1, is KAGVTQTPRYLIKTRGQQVTLSCSPISGHRSVSWYQQTPGQGLQFLFEYFSETQRNKGNFPGRFSGRQFSNSRSEMNVSTLELGDSALYLCASSLVGEQFFGPGTRLTVL.